This T cell receptor (beta chain) was obtained from a study of blood T cell repertoires in COVID-19. Study-wide background: The samples span acute and convalescent COVID-19 from the United States, Italy and Spain. T cells, B-cell-depleted T cells, or PBMCs supplied cDNA or gDNA.

Per the original data handling: The assay estimated nucleated cells by amplifying reference gene primers. TCRdb keeps only in-frame clones here, not all; method: immunoSEQ multiplex PCR. D and trimming come from the DNA, and the V and J calls and clone size come from that table. The data contain approximately 290,000 clones, about 85% of them seen just once; the ten biggest clones take up roughly 2.1%. Germline CDR1 reads SGHTA; CDR2 reads FQGTGA. Trimming removed 5 bases at V and 3 bases at J, with 19 bases between. There are 17 residues in the CDR3. The receptor was derived from a man aged 18 to 30 with active or convalescent COVID-19. Sequencing used peripheral blood. The V gene is TRBV7-3, the J gene TRBJ2-2, with a tentative D call TRBD2 (5 bases). Here the CDR3 DNA reads TGTGCCAGCAGCCCCGCCGAGGCTAGCCGGTACACCGGGGAGCTGTTTTTT. The encoded protein is CASSPAEASRYTGELFF.